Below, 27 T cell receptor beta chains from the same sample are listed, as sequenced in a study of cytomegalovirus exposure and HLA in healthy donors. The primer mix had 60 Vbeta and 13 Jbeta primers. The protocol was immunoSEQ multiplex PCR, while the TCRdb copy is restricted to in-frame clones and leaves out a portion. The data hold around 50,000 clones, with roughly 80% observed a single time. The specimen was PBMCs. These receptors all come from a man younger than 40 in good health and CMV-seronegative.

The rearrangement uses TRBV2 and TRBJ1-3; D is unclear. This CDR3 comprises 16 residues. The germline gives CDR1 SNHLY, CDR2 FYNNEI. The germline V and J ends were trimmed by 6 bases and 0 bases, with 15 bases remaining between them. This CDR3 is CASRGETMSSGNTIYF. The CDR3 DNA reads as TGTGCCAGCAGGGGAGAGACCATGAGCTCTGGAAACACCATATATTTT.

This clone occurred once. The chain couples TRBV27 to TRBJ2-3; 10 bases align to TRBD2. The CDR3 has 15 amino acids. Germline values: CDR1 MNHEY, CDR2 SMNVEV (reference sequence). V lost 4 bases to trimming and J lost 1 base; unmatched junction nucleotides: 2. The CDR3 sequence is CASSSGLAGTDTQYF. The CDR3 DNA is TGTGCCAGCAGTTCCGGACTAGCGGGCACAGATACGCAGTATTTT.

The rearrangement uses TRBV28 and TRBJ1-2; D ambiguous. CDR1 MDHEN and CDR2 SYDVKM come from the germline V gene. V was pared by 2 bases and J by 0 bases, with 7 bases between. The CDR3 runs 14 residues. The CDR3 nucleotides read TGTGCCAGCAGTTTAGGCCAAACTAACTATGGCTACACCTTC. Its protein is CASSLGQTNYGYTF.

As DNA, the CDR3 is TGCGCCAGCACCATGGGACAAGTCGCTAGCACAGATACGCAGTATTTT. Protein: CASTMGQVASTDTQYF. The V gene is TRBV5-1, the J gene TRBJ2-3, with D possibly TRBD1 on 6 matching bases. CDR3 length: 16 residues. Germline lookup yields CDR1 SGHRS and CDR2 YFSETQ. Trimming left V 6 bases short and J 0 bases short, with 17 bases between.

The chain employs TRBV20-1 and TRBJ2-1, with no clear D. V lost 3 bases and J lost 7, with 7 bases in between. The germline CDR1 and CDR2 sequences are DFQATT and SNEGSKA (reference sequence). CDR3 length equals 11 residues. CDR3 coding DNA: TGCAGTGCTAGTCGTAATAATGAGCAGTTCTTC. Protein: CSASRNNEQFF.

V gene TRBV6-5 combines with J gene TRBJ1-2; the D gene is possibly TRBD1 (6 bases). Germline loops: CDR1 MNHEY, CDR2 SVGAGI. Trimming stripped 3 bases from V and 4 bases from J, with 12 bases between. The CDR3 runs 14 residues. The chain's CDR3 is CASSYDGQTYGYTF. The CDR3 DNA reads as TGTGCCAGCAGTTATGACGGACAGACCTATGGCTACACCTTC.

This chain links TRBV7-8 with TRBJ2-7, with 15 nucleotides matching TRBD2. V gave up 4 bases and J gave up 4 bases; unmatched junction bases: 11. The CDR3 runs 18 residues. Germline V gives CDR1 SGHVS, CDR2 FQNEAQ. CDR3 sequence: CASSSAGTSGRKGYEQYF. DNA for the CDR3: TGTGCCAGCAGCTCCGCCGGGACTAGCGGGAGGAAAGGGTACGAGCAGTACTTC.

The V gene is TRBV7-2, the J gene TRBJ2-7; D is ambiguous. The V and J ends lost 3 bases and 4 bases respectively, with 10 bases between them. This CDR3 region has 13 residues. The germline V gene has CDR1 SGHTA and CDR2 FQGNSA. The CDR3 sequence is CASSFSQVYEQYF. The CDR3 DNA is TGTGCCAGCAGCTTTAGCCAAGTATACGAGCAGTACTTC.

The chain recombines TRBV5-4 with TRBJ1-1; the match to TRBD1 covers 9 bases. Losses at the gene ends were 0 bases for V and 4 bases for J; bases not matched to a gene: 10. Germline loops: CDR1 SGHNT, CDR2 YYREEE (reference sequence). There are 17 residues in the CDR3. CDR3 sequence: CASSLVGTGRPPTEAFF. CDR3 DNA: TGTGCCAGCAGCTTGGTGGGGACAGGGAGGCCACCCACTGAAGCTTTCTTT. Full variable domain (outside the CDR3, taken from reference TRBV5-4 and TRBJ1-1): ETGVTQSPTHLIKTRGQQVTLRCSSQSGHNTVSWYQQALGQGPQFIFQYYREEENGRGNFPPRFSGLQFPNYSSELNVNALELDDSALYLCASSLVGTGRPPTEAFFGQGTRLTVV.

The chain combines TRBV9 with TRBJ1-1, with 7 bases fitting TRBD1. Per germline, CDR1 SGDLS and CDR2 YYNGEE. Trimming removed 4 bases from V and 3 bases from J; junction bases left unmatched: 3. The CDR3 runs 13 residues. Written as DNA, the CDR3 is TGTGCCAGCAGCCCTACAGGGGACACTGAAGCTTTCTTT. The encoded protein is CASSPTGDTEAFF.

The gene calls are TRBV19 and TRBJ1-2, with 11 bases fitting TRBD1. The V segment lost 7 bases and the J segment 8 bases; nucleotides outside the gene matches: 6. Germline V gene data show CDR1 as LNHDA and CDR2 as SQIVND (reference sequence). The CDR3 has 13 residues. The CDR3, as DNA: TGTGCCAGTAATCCGGACAGGGGGCAGGGCTACACCTTC. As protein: CASNPDRGQGYTF.

CDR3 loop: CASSRDSSYNEQFF. DNA for the CDR3: TGCGCCAGCAGCCGGGACAGCTCCTACAATGAGCAGTTCTTC. This chain connects TRBV5-1 to TRBJ2-1; 7 bases line up with TRBD1. Germline CDR1 and CDR2: SGHRS and YFSETQ. V lost 4 bases and J lost 0; bases outside the gene matches: 1. The CDR3 runs to 14 residues.

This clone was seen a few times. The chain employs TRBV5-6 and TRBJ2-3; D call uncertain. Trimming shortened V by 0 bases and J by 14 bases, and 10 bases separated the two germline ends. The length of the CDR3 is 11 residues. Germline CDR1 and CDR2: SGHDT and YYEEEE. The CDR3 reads CASSLDGYRYF. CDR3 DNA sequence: TGTGCCAGCAGCTTGGACGGTTACCGGTATTTT.

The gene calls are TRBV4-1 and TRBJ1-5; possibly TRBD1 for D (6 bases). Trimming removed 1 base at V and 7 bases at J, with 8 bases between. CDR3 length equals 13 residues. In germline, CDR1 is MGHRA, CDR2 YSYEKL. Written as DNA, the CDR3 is TGCGCCAGCAGCCAAGGAACAGGGCAGCCCCAGCATTTT. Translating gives CASSQGTGQPQHF.

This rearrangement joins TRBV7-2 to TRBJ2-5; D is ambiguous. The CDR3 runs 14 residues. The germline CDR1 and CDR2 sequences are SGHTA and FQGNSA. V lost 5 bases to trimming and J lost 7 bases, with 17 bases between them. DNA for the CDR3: TGTGCCAGCAGCGATCTTATGGGTCCGGGGACCCAGTACTTC. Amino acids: CASSDLMGPGTQYF.

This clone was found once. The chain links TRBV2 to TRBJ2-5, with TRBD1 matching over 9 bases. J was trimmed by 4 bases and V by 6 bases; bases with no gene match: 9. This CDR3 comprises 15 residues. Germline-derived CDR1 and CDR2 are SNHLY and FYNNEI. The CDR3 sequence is CASRGQGRPLETQYF. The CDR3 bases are TGTGCCAGCAGAGGACAGGGGCGACCCCTAGAGACCCAGTACTTC. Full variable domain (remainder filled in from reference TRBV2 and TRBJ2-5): EPEVTQTPSHQVTQMGQEVILRCVPISNHLYFYWYRQILGQKVEFLVSFYNNEISEKSEIFDDQFSVERPDGSNFTLKIRSTKLEDSAMYFCASRGQGRPLETQYFGPGTRLLVL.

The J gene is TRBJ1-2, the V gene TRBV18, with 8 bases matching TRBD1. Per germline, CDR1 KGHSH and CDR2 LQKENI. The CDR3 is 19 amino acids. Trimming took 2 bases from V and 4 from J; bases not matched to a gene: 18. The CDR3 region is CASSPFPRTGSSSTYGYTF. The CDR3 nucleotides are TGTGCCAGCTCACCATTTCCAAGGACAGGGTCTTCTAGCACCTATGGCTACACCTTC. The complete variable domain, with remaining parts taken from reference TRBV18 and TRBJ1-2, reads NAGVMQNPRHLVRRRGQEARLRCSPMKGHSHVYWYRQLPEEGLKFMVYLQKENIIDESGMPKERFSAEFPKEGPSILRIQQVVRGDSAAYFCASSPFPRTGSSSTYGYTFGSGTRLTVV.

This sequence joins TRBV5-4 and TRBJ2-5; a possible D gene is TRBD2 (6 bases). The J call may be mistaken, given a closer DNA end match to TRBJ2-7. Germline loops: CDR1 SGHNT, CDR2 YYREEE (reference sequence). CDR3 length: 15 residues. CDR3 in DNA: TGTGCCAGCAGCCGACTAAGCGGAGGGAACTACGAGCAGTACTTC. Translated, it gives CASSRLSGGNYEQYF.

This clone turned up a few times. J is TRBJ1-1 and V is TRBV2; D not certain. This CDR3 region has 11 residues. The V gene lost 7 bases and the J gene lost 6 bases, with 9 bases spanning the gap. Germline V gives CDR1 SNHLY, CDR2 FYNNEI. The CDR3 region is CASNSLPEAFF. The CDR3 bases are TGTGCCAGCAACAGCCTGCCTGAAGCTTTCTTT.

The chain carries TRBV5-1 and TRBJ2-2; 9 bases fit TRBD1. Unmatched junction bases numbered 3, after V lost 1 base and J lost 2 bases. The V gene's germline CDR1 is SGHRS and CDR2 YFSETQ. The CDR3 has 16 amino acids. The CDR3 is CASSLWDRDNTGELFF. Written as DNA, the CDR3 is TGCGCCAGCAGCTTGTGGGACAGGGATAACACCGGGGAGCTGTTTTTT.

The CDR3, as DNA: TGTGCCAGTAGGAGCAGGGGAGAAGCTTTCTTT. It is translated as CASRSRGEAFF. The chain couples TRBV19 to TRBJ1-1, with TRBD1 as a possible D gene (6 bases). Between the trimmed V and J ends, which lost 6 bases and 8 bases, there was a span of 10 bases. The length of the CDR3 is 11 residues. Germline V gene lookup returns CDR1 LNHDA and CDR2 SQIVND (reference sequence).

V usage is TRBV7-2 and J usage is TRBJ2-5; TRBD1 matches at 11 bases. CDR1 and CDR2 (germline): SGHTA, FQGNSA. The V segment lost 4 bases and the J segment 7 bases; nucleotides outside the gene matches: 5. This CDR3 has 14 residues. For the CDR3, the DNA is TGTGCCAGCAGCTCCGGGACAGGGGGAGGGACCCAGTACTTC. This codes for CASSSGTGGGTQYF.

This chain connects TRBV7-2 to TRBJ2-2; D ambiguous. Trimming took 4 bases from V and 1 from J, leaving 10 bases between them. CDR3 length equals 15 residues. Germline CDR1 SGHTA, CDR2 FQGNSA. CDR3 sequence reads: CASSYDGWNTGELFF. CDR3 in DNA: TGTGCCAGCAGCTACGACGGGTGGAACACCGGGGAGCTGTTTTTT.

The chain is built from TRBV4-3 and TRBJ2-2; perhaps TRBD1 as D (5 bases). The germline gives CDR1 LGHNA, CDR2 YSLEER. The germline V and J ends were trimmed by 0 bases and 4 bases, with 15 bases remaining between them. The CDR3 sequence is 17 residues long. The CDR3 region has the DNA TGCGCCAGCAGCCAAGATGGGGCAACGCAGGGCACCGGGGAGCTGTTTTTT. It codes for CASSQDGATQGTGELFF.

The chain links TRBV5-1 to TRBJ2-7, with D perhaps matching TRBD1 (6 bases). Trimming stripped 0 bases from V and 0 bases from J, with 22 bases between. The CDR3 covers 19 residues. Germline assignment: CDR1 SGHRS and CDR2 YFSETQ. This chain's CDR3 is CASSLETGKPTLGSYEQYF. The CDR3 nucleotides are TGCGCCAGCAGCTTGGAAACAGGGAAACCAACTCTCGGCTCCTACGAGCAGTACTTC.

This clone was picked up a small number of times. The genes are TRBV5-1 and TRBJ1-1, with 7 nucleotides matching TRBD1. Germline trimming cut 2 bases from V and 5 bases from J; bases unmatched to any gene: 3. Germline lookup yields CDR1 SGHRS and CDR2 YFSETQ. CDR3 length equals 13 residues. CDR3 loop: CASSFRGLTEAFF. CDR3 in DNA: TGCGCCAGCAGCTTCAGGGGGTTGACTGAAGCTTTCTTT.

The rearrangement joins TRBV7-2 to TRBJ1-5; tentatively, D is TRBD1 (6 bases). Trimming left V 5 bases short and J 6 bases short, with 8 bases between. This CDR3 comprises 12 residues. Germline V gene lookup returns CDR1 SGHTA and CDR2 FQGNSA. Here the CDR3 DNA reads TGTGCCAGCAGCACGACAGGTCAGCCCCAGCATTTT. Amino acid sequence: CASSTTGQPQHF.